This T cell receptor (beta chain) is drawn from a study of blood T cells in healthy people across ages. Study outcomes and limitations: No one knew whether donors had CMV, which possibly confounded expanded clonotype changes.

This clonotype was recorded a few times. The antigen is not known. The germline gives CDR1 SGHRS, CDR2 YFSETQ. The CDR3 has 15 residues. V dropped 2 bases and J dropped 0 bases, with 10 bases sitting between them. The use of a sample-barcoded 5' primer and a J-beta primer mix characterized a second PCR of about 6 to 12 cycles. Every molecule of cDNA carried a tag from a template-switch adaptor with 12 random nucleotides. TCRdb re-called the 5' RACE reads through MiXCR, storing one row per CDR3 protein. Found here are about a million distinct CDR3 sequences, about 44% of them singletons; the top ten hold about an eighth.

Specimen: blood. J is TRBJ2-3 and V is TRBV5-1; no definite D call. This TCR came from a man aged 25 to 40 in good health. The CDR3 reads CASSFTPTSTDTQYF. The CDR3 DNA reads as TGCGCCAGCAGCTTCACCCCCACTAGCACAGATACGCAGTATTTT.